Included here is one TCR beta chain sequence, with context. This sample was taken from a study of blood T cell repertoires in COVID-19. Seattle patients were enrolled during active infection and followed longitudinally. Study processing details: Quantification of nucleated cells was approximated via reference gene primer amplification. TCRdb's table, derived via immunoSEQ multiplex PCR, lists solely in-frame clones and lacks some. The D gene and trimming were derived from the DNA, and the V and J assignments and clone size from that table. Of approximately 200,000 clones detected, approximately 80% appear once; the ten largest clones hold roughly a tenth. CDR1 and CDR2 from the germline V gene are LNHNV and YYDKDF (reference sequence). This CDR3 comprises 16 residues. V lost 9 bases to trimming and J lost 7 bases, with 27 bases between them.

The chain has TRBV15 and TRBJ1-1, with D possibly being TRBD1 (5 bases). The sequence was obtained from an elderly woman with COVID-19, enrolled during active disease. The specimen was peripheral blood. The DNA for the CDR3 is TGTGCCACTTTAAACGGTCGTAGGGGAGGGATTGATGAAGCTTTCTTT. Translating it yields CATLNGRRGGIDEAFF.